This T cell receptor beta chain was sequenced for a study of cytomegalovirus exposure and HLA in healthy donors. Study details: The 90 to 150 validation repertoires, a later analysis reported, used the same platform as the approximately 670 first-cohort repertoires. Study-wide results and limits: Cytomegalovirus-associated TCR beta chains were listed, numbering 150 to 200. In vitro confirmation showed a few CMV-associated chains to be CMV antigen specific.

Method: immunoSEQ multiplex PCR; TCRdb's copy keeps in-frame clones and lacks some. The profile covers 150,000 to 200,000 clones, with roughly three quarters appearing a single time and around 1.2% taken by the ten largest. Germline V CDR1 and CDR2: MNHEY, SVGAGI. V shed 2 bases and J 3 bases; nucleotides not matched to a gene: 3. This CDR3 has 15 residues. On this clone: The antigen is not known.

V usage is TRBV6-5 and J usage is TRBJ1-5, with 8 bases lining up with TRBD1. The specimen sequenced was PBMCs. The TCR sequence derives from a woman between 25 and 40 years old in good health and CMV-seronegative. CDR3 DNA: TGTGCCAGCAGTTACGGCAGGGGGCTCAATCAGCCCCAGCATTTT. Translating it yields CASSYGRGLNQPQHF.